Presented here are 11 T cell receptor beta chains from one specimen sequenced in a study of a mutant IDH1 vaccine in newly diagnosed glioma. The time point was: week 5, during vaccination. Vaccine doses each comprised 300 ug of mutant IDH1 20-mer peptide, with topical imiquimod. The repertoire was sequenced with immunoSEQ multiplex PCR; TCRdb's copy has only in-frame clones and lacks some. The data contain 35,000 or so clones, around 85% of them singletons. Antigens of these TCRs are unknown. This specimen consisted of PBMCs, obtained from a glioma patient whose treatment included an IDH1 peptide vaccine. Every receptor here comes from a man between 25 and 39 years old with glioma.

This clone was observed a handful of times. The chain combines TRBV2 with TRBJ1-4, with D perhaps matching TRBD1 (5 bases). CDR1 and CDR2 (germline): SNHLY, FYNNEI. V gave up 0 bases and J gave up 7 bases, with 12 bases separating them. This CDR3 contains 15 residues. In DNA, the CDR3 is TGTGCCAGCAGTGAAGCCAAAGGGGCGAGTGAAAAACTGTTTTTT. Translating gives CASSEAKGASEKLFF. The whole variable domain, remainder taken from reference TRBV2 and TRBJ1-4, is EPEVTQTPSHQVTQMGQEVILRCVPISNHLYFYWYRQILGQKVEFLVSFYNNEISEKSEIFDDQFSVERPDGSNFTLKIRSTKLEDSAMYFCASSEAKGASEKLFFGSGTQLSVL.

The rearrangement joins TRBV6-5 to TRBJ2-5; 10 bases agree with TRBD2. Germline lookup yields CDR1 MNHEY and CDR2 SVGAGI. V shed 6 bases and J 1 base; nucleotides not matched to a gene: 5. The CDR3 extends over 15 amino acids. Here the CDR3 reads CASRYLAGVQETQYF. The CDR3 DNA reads TGTGCCAGCAGATACCTAGCGGGAGTCCAAGAGACCCAGTACTTC.

The rearrangement uses TRBV7-3 and TRBJ2-3; TRBD1 matches at 9 bases. This CDR3 contains 16 residues. Germline V gives CDR1 SGHTA, CDR2 FQGTGA. After removal of 5 bases from V and 6 bases from J, the junction contained 12 bases not matched to a gene. The CDR3 here is CASSPKGQGSGDTQYF. The DNA of the CDR3 is TGTGCCAGCAGCCCCAAGGGACAGGGCTCCGGGGATACGCAGTATTTT.

This clone appeared a single time. J is TRBJ1-3 and V is TRBV7-9; D is uncertain. Germline CDR1 reads SEHNR; CDR2 reads FQNEAQ (reference sequence). V shed 1 base and J shed 6 bases, with 10 bases lying between them. The CDR3 length is 14 residues. The CDR3 region is CASSLERRENTIYF. In DNA form, the CDR3 reads TGTGCCAGCAGCTTAGAACGTCGAGAAAACACCATATATTTT.

The genes are TRBV4-1 and TRBJ1-1; the D is unclear. Germline lookup yields CDR1 MGHRA and CDR2 YSYEKL. Trimming left V 0 bases short and J 1 base short, with 12 bases between. The CDR3 has 16 amino acids. The chain's CDR3 is CASSQEFGLRNTEAFF. CDR3 in DNA: TGCGCCAGCAGCCAAGAATTTGGACTCAGGAACACTGAAGCTTTCTTT.

The chain joins TRBV9 to TRBJ2-5, with TRBD2 identical over 8 bases. J gave up 1 base and V 4 bases, and 15 bases lay outside the gene matches. The CDR3 consists of 18 residues. Germline-derived CDR1 and CDR2 are SGDLS and YYNGEE. The CDR3 DNA reads as TGTGCCAGCAGCACGGGGAGGACAGTGACTAGCGCCCAAGAGACCCAGTACTTC. Its translation: CASSTGRTVTSAQETQYF.

V usage is TRBV7-2 and J usage is TRBJ2-3; possibly TRBD1 or TRBD2 for D (6 bases each). Germline CDR1 and CDR2: SGHTA and FQGNSA. The length of the CDR3 is 14 residues. V shed 1 base and J shed 3 bases, with 8 bases lying between them. The CDR3 is CASSLGGATDTQYF. The CDR3 nucleotides are TGTGCCAGCAGCTTAGGGGGGGCTACAGATACGCAGTATTTT.

This chain connects TRBV10-1 to TRBJ2-7, with TRBD2 matching 12 bases. Germline trimming cut 8 bases from V and 5 bases from J; bases unmatched to any gene: 4. Germline V gene lookup returns CDR1 WNHNN and CDR2 SYGVQD (reference sequence). CDR3 length: 13 residues. CDR3 region: CASGLAGTHEQYF. The CDR3 bases are TGCGCCAGCGGACTAGCGGGAACTCACGAGCAGTACTTC.

CDR3 sequence: CASIRGTGAYNEQFF. In DNA, the CDR3 is TGTGCCAGCATTCGCGGGACAGGGGCCTACAATGAGCAGTTCTTC. The chain uses TRBV2 and TRBJ2-1; TRBD1 aligns across 10 bases. After removal of 7 bases from V and 2 bases from J, the junction contained 5 bases not matched to a gene. The CDR3 is 15 residues long. Germline loops: CDR1 SNHLY, CDR2 FYNNEI.

This rearrangement joins TRBV27 to TRBJ2-7, with D perhaps TRBD1 (6 bases). Per germline, CDR1 MNHEY and CDR2 SMNVEV (reference sequence). Deletions cut 6 bases from V and 5 bases from J, with 11 bases between. The CDR3 length is 12 residues. CDR3: CASRNRANEQYF. The CDR3, as DNA: TGTGCCAGCAGGAACAGGGCTAACGAGCAGTACTTC.

The V and J genes are TRBV30 and TRBJ2-1; 13 nucleotides line up with TRBD2. The V and J ends lost 1 base and 3 bases, in that order; junction bases with no gene match: 12. The CDR3 consists of 19 residues. The germline gives CDR1 GTSNPN, CDR2 SVGIG (reference sequence). The CDR3 region is CAWSGWTSGSGFDYNEQFF. The CDR3 coding sequence is TGTGCCTGGAGTGGCTGGACTAGCGGGAGCGGTTTTGACTACAATGAGCAGTTCTTC.